This T cell receptor (beta chain) was documented in a study of blood T cell repertoires in COVID-19. Study overall: The origin of the acute and convalescent COVID-19 samples was the United States, Italy and Spain.

Across 20 to 25 US areas, participants ranged in age from roughly 18 to 89 years. Symptom resolution, clearance, or two negative PCRs marked the recovered donors of Cohort 3. Per the original methods: It was from reference gene primer amplification that nucleated cell counts were estimated. Sequencing was performed with immunoSEQ multiplex PCR; in TCRdb, only in-frame clones are kept and a portion is missing. V, J and clone size derive from that table, while D and trimming were established from the DNA sequence. The sample consists of about 250,000 clones, around 84% of them appearing once. Germline V gives CDR1 SGHVS, CDR2 FQNEAQ. This CDR3 is built from 17 residues. Unmatched junction bases numbered 14, after V lost 3 bases and J lost 5 bases.

The TCR was taken from a man in his forties who had recovered from COVID-19. The chain joins TRBV7-8 to TRBJ1-1, with 8 nucleotides matching TRBD1. Material for sequencing was PBMCs or T cells enriched from blood (not recorded which). The CDR3 reads CASSFTTGGTHGTEAFF. In DNA form, the CDR3 reads TGTGCCAGCAGCTTTACTACAGGGGGGACTCATGGTACTGAAGCTTTCTTT. Together with reference TRBV7-8 and TRBJ1-1, the CDR3 gives the full variable domain: GAGVSQSPRYKVAKRGQDVALRCDPISGHVSLFWYQQALGQGPEFLTYFQNEAQLDKSGLPSDRFFAERPEGSVSTLKIQRTQQEDSAVYLCASSFTTGGTHGTEAFFGQGTRLTVV.